A selection of T cell receptor beta chains follows, all from one sample in a study of blood T cell repertoires in COVID-19. Sequencing used immunoSEQ multiplex PCR; TCRdb keeps in-frame clones, though not all of them. The table records 100,000 to 120,000 clones, about 90% of them present only once. Sample: peripheral blood. Every receptor here comes from a human donor in a cohort sampled during active COVID-19. Each CDR3 is given without its conserved first and last residue.

TRBV5-1	TRBJ1-3	ASSLGTAGNTIY
TRBV9	TRBJ2-7	ASSAVRSSYLDEQY
TRBV9	TRBJ1-1	ASSVEQQNTEAF
TRBV15	TRBJ2-7	ATSRGGLAGGAAYEQY
TRBV27	TRBJ1-2	ASSPSSGGNGYT
TRBV19	TRBJ1-4	ASTDRPNEKLF
TRBV7-3	TRBJ1-4	ASSSTAGINEKLF
TRBV5-1	TRBJ2-1	ASSGKLAGGPHEQF
TRBV19	TRBJ1-2	ASRRLSGIDGYT
TRBV6-5	TRBJ2-3	ASINYGTQY
TRBV9	TRBJ2-1	ASSPSGSSYNEQF
TRBV5-1	TRBJ2-1	ASSLPAGGSYNEQF
TRBV12-3/TRBV12-4	TRBJ2-7	ASRGPSSYEQY